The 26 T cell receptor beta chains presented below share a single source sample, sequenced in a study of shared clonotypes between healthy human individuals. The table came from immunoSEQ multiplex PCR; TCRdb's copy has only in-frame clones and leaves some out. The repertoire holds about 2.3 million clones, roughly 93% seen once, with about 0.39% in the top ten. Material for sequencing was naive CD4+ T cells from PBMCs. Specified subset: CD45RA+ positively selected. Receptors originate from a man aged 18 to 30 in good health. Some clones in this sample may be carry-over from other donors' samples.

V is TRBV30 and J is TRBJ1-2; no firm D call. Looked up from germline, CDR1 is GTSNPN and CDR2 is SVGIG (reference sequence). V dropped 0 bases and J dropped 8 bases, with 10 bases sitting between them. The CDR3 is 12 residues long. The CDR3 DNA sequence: TGTGCCTGGAGTGTAGTCGTAGGCGGCTACACCTTC. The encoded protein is CAWSVVVGGYTF.

CDR3 in DNA: TGTGCCTGGAGTGCCCTTGGGCCATGGGGCTACACCTTC. Amino acid sequence: CAWSALGPWGYTF. This chain uses TRBV30 with TRBJ1-2; no clear D gene. This CDR3 region has 13 residues. Trimming took 1 base from V and 8 from J, leaving 14 bases between them. Germline loops: CDR1 GTSNPN, CDR2 SVGIG (reference sequence).

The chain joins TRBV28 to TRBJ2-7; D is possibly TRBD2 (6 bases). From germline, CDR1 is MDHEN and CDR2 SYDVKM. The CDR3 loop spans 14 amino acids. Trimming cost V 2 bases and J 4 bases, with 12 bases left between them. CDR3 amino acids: CASSLGSGLYEQYF. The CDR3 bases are TGTGCCAGCAGTTTAGGGTCAGGACTATACGAGCAGTACTTC. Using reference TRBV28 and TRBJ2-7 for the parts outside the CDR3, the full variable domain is DVKVTQSSRYLVKRTGEKVFLECVQDMDHENMFWYRQDPGLGLRLIYFSYDVKMKEKGDIPEGYSVSREKKERFSLILESASTNQTSMYLCASSLGSGLYEQYFGPGTRLTVT.

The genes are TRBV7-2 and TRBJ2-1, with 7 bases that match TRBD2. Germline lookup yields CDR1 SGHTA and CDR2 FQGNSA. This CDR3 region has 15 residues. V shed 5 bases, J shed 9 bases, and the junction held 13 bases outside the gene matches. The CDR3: CASSPPQKSGIEQFF. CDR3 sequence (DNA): TGTGCCAGCAGCCCCCCTCAGAAAAGCGGGATTGAGCAGTTCTTC.

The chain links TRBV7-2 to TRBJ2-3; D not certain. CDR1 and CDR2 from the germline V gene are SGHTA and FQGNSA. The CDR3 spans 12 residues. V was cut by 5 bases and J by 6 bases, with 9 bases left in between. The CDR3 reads CASSAHGDTQYF. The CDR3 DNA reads TGTGCCAGCAGCGCACATGGGGATACGCAGTATTTT.

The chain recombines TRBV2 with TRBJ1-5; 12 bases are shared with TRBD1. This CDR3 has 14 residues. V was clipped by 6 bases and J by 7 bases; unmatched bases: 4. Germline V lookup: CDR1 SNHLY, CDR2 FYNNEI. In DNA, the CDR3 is TGTGCCAGCAGCCGGGGACAGGGGGCCCAGCCCCAGCATTTT. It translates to CASSRGQGAQPQHF.

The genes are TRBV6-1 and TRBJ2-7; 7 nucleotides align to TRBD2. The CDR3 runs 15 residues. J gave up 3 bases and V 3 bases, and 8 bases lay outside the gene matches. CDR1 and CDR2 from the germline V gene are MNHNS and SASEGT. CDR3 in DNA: TGTGCCAGCAGTGACGGGGGGTATGGGTTCTACGAGCAGTACTTC. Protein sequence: CASSDGGYGFYEQYF.

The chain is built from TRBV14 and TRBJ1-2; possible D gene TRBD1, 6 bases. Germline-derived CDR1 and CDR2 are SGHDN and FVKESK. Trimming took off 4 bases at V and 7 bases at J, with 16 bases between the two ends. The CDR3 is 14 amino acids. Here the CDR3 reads CASSRMGGFAGYTF. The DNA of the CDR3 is TGTGCCAGCAGCCGCATGGGGGGCTTTGCTGGCTACACCTTC.

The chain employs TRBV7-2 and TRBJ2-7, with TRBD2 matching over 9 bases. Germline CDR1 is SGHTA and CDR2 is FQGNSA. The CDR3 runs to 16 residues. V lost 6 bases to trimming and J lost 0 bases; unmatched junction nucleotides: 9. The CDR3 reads CASRESPGLASYEQYF. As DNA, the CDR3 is TGTGCCAGCAGGGAATCCCCGGGACTAGCCTCCTACGAGCAGTACTTC.

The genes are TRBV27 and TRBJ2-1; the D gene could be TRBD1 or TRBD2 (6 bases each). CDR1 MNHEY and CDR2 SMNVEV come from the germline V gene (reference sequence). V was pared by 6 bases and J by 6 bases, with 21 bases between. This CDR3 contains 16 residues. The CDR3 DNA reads TGTGCCAGCAGCCCACGCCCGGGGGCCAGGGGCAATGAGCAGTTCTTC. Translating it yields CASSPRPGARGNEQFF.

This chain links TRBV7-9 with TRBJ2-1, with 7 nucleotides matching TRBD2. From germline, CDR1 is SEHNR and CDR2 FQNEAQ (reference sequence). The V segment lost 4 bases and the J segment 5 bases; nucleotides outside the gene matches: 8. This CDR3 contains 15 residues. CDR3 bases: TGTGCCAGCAGCTCCGGGGGGACTGACCACAATGAGCAGTTCTTC. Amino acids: CASSSGGTDHNEQFF. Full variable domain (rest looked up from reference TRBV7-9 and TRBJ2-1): DTGVSQNPRHKITKRGQNVTFRCDPISEHNRLYWYRQTLGQGPEFLTYFQNEAQLEKSRLLSDRFSAERPKGSFSTLEIQRTEQGDSAMYLCASSSGGTDHNEQFFGPGTRLTVL.

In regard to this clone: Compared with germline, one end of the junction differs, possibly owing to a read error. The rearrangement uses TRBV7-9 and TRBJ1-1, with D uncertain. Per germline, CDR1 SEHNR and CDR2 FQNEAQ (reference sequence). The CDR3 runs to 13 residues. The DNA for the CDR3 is TGTGCCAGCAGCTTAGTGGCGAGCACTCAAGCTTTCTTT. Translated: CASSLVASTQAFF.

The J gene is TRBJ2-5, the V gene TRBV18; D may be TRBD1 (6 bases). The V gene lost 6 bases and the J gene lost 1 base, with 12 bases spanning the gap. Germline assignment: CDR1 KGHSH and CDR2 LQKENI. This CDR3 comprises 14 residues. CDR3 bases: TGTGCCAGCTCCCTCACAGGGAGCCAAGAGACCCAGTACTTC. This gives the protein CASSLTGSQETQYF.

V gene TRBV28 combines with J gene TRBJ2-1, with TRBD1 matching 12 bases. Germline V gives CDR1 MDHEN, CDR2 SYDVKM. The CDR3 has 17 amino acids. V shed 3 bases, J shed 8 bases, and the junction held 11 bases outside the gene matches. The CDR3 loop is CASSLKLGQGAGHEQFF. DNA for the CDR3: TGTGCCAGCAGTTTGAAGCTGGGACAGGGGGCGGGCCATGAGCAGTTCTTC.

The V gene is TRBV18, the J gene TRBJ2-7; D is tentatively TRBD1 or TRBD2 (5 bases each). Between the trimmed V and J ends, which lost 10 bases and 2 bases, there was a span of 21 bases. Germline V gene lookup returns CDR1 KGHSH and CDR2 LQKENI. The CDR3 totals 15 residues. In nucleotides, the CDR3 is TGTGCCACCTCGGAAGGCCCGAGGGGACCCTACGAGCAGTACTTC. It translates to CATSEGPRGPYEQYF. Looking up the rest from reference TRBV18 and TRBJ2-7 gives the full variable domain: NAGVMQNPRHLVRRRGQEARLRCSPMKGHSHVYWYRQLPEEGLKFMVYLQKENIIDESGMPKERFSAEFPKEGPSILRIQQVVRGDSAAYFCATSEGPRGPYEQYFGPGTRLTVT.

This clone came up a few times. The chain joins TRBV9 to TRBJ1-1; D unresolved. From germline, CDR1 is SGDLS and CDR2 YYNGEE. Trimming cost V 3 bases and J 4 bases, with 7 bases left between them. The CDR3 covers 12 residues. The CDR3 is CASSALPTEAFF. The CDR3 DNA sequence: TGTGCCAGCAGCGCTCTACCCACTGAAGCTTTCTTT.

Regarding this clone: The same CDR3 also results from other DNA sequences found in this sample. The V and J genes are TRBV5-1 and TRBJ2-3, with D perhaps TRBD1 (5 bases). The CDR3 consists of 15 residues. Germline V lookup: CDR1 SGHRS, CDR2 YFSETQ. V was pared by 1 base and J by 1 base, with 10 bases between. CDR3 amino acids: CASSLRQGGTDTQYF. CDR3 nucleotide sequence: TGCGCCAGCAGCTTGCGGCAGGGTGGCACAGATACGCAGTATTTT. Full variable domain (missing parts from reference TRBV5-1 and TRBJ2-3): KAGVTQTPRYLIKTRGQQVTLSCSPISGHRSVSWYQQTPGQGLQFLFEYFSETQRNKGNFPGRFSGRQFSNSRSEMNVSTLELGDSALYLCASSLRQGGTDTQYFGPGTRLTVL.

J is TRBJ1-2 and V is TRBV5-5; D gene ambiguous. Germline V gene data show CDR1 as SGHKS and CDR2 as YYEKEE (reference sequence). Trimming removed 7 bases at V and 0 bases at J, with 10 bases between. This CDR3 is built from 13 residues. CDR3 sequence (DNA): TGTGCCAGCGCCTCGTTCACTAACTATGGCTACACCTTC. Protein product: CASASFTNYGYTF.

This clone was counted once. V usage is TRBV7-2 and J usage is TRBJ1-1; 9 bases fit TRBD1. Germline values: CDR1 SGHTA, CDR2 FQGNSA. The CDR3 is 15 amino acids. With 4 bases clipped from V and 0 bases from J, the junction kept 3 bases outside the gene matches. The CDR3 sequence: CASSSRTGVNTEAFF. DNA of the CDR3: TGTGCCAGCAGCTCCCGGACAGGGGTGAACACTGAAGCTTTCTTT.

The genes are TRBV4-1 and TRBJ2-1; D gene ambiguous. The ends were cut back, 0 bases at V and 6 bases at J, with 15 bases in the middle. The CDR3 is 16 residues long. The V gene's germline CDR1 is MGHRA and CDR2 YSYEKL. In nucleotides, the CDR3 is TGCGCCAGCAGCCAAGATGTGTCCTTCGGGCCCAATGAGCAGTTCTTC. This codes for CASSQDVSFGPNEQFF.

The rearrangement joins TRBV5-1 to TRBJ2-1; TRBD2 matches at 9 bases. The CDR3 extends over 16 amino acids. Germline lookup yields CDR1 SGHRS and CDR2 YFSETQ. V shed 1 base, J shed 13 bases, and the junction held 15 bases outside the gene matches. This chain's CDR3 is CASSLRTRIPREGQFF. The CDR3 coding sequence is TGCGCCAGCAGCTTGCGGACGCGGATCCCGCGGGAGGGACAGTTCTTC.

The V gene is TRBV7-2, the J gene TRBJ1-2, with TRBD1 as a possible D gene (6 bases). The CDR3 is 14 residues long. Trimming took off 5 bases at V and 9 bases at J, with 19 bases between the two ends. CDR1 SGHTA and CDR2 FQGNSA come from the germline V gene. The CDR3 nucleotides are TGTGCCAGCAGCCCAGCCCCCGGGACAATGCGCTACACCTTC. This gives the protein CASSPAPGTMRYTF.

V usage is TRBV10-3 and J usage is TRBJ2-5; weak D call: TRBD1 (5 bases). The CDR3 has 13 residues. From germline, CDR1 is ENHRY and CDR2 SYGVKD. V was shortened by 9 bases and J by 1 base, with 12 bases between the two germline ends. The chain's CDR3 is CAISQGTQETQYF. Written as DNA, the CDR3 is TGTGCCATATCTCAGGGTACCCAAGAGACCCAGTACTTC.

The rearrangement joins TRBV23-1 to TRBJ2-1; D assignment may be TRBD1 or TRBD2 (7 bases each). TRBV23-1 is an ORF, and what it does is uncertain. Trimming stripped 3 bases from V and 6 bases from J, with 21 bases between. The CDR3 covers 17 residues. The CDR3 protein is CASSHPGGQGEGNEQFF. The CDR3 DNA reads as TGCGCCAGCAGTCACCCGGGGGGCCAGGGGGAGGGCAATGAGCAGTTCTTC.

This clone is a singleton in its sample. The CDR3 protein is CASSQEGLARIQYF. CDR3 DNA: TGTGCCAGCAGCCAAGAAGGGTTAGCCCGCATTCAGTACTTC. The rearrangement links TRBV4-2 to TRBJ2-4; no clear D gene. The V and J ends lost 0 bases and 9 bases respectively, with 12 bases between them. The CDR3 covers 14 residues. In germline, CDR1 is LGHNA, CDR2 YNFKEQ.

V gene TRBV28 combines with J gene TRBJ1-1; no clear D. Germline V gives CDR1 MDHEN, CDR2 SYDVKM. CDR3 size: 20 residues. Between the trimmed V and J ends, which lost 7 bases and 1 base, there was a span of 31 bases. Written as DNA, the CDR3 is TGTGCCAGCATAATGAGGGAGGATCCGCTCCCCCAAACGTGGAACACTGAAGCTTTCTTT. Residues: CASIMREDPLPQTWNTEAFF.